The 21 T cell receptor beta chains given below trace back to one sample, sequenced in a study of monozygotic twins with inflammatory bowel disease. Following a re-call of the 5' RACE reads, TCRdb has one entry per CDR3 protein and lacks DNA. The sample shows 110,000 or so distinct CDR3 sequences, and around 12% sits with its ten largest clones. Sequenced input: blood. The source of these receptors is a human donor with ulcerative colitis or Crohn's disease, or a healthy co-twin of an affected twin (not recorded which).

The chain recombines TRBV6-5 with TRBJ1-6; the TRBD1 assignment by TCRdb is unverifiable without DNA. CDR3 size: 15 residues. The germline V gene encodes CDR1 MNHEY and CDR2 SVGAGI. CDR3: CASSYSGGGNSPLHF.

CDR3 residues: CASTPSGFLTDTQYF. This chain connects TRBV28 to TRBJ2-3; with no DNA, the TCRdb D assignment of TRBD2 cannot be verified. Germline CDR1 reads MDHEN; CDR2 reads SYDVKM. The CDR3 covers 15 residues.

CDR3 residues: CASSLVSTNYGYTF. The rearrangement joins TRBV5-1 to TRBJ1-2. CDR1 is SGHRS and CDR2 is YFSETQ in the germline V gene. The CDR3 length is 14 residues.

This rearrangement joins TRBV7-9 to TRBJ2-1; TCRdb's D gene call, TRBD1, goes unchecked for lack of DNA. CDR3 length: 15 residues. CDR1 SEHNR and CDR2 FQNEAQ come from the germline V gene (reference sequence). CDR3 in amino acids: CASRSGQGAYNEQFF.

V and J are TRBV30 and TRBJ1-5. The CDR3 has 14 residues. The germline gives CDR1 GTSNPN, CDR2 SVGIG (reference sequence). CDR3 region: CAWSVRQGNQPQHF.

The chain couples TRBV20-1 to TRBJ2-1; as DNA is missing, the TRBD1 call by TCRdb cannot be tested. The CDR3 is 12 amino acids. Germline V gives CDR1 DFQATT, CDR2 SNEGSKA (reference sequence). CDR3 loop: CGAGRNYNKQFF.

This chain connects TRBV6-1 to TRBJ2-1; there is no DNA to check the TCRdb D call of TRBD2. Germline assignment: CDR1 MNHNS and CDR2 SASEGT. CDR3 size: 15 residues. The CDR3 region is CASRARAGGPNEQFF.

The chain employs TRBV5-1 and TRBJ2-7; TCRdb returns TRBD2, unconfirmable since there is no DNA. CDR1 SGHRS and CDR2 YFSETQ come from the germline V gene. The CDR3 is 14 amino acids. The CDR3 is CASSRSGISYEQYF.

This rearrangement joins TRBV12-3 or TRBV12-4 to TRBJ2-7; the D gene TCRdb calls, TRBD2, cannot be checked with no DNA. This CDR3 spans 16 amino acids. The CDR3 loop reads CASSLVPGGALHEQYF.

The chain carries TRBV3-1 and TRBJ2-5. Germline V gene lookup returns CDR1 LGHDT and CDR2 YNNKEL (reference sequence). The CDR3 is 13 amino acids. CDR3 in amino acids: CASSQGTQETQYF.

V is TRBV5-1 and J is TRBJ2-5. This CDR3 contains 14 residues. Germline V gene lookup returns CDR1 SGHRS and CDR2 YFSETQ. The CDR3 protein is CASSLQGSEETQYF.

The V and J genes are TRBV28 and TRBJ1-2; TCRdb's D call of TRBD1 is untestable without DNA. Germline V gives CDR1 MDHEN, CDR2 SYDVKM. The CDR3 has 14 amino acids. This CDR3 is CASSSRQGHYGYTF.

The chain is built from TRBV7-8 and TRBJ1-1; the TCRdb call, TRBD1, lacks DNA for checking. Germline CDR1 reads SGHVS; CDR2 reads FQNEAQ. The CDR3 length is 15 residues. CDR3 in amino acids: CASSLGGARNTEAFF.

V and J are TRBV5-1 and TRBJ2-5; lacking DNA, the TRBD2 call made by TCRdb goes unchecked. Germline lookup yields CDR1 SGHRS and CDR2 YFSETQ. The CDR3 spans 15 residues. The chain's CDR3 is CASSLPQVGGETQYF. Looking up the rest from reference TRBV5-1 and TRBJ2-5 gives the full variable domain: KAGVTQTPRYLIKTRGQQVTLSCSPISGHRSVSWYQQTPGQGLQFLFEYFSETQRNKGNFPGRFSGRQFSNSRSEMNVSTLELGDSALYLCASSLPQVGGETQYFGPGTRLLVL.

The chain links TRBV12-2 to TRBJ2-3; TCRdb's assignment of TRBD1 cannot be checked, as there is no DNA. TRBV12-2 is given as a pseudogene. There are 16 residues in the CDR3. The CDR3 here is CASRLWGKGTTDTQYF.

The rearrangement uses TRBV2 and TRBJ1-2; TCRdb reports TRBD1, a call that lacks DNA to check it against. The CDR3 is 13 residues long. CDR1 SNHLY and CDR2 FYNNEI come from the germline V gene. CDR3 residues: CASRQGGGYGYTF. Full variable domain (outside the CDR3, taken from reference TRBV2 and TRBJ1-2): EPEVTQTPSHQVTQMGQEVILRCVPISNHLYFYWYRQILGQKVEFLVSFYNNEISEKSEIFDDQFSVERPDGSNFTLKIRSTKLEDSAMYFCASRQGGGYGYTFGSGTRLTVV.

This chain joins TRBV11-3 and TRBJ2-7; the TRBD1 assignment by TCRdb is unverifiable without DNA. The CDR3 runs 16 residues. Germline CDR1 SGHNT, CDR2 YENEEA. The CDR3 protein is CASSLDLETGSYEQYF.

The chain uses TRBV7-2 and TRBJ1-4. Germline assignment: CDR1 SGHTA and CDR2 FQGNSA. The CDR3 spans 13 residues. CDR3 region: CASSFGVNEKLFF. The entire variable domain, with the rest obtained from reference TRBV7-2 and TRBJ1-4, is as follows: GAGVSQSPSNKVTEKGKDVELRCDPISGHTALYWYRQSLGQGLEFLIYFQGNSAPDKSGLPSDRFSAERTGGSVSTLTIQRTQQEDSAVYLCASSFGVNEKLFFGSGTQLSVL.

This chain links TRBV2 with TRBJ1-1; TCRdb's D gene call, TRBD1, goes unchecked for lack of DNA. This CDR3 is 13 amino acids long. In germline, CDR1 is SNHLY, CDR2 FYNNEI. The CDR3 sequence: CASRMTGYTEAFF.

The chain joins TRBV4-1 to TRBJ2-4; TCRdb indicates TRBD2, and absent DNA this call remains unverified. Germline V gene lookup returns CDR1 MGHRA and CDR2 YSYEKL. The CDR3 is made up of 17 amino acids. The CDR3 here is CASSPTSGGLLKNIQYF.

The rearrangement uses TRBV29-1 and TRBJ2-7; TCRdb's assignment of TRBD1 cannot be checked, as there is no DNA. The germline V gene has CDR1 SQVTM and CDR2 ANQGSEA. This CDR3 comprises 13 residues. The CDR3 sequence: CSACGQESYEQYF.